This TCR beta chain was sequenced during a study of cytotoxic CD8 clonotypes in ibrutinib-treated CLL. As for the study in general: The response samples were taken once patients had been treated for a median of about 12 months, range 6 to 36. Overall study findings and caveats: Under therapy, public clonotypes either contracted or stayed stable, and they were uncommon.

TCRdb keeps only in-frame clones here, not all; method: immunoSEQ multiplex PCR. The sample records about 140,000 clones, approximately 77% being singletons. Details on this clone: Its specificity is not known.

CDR3 length: 15 amino acids. V was pared by 3 bases and J by 0 bases, with 9 bases between. Germline lookup yields CDR1 ENHRY and CDR2 SYGVKD. Sequencing used PBMCs, obtained after 12 months of ibrutinib treatment. The chain links TRBV10-3 to TRBJ1-3; D unclear. The receptor's source is a human donor with chronic lymphocytic leukemia. The CDR3 DNA reads as TGTGCCATCAGTGACGGGTTCGCCTCTGGAAACACCATATATTTT. The encoded protein is CAISDGFASGNTIYF.